This TCR beta chain was sequenced in a study of CD8 T cells in ankylosing spondylitis (dated by TCRdb to 2015 to 2018). For the study in its entirety: The study set out to find disease-linked TCR variants by profiling T cell receptor beta repertoires in ankylosing spondylitis patients and healthy donors. The whole study cohort included over 85 healthy donors and over 20 ankylosing spondylitis patients. Peripheral blood was sampled, and synovial fluid was additionally collected from ankylosing spondylitis patients. Beyond this particular receptor, the publication reports: A TCR beta motif of several highly homologous amino acid variants appeared characteristic of blood from ankylosing spondylitis patients. Some motif variants had previously been reported in the synovial fluid and blood of reactive arthritis patients, which suggests shared mechanisms of disease initiation. A CD8+ phenotype was shown by the disease-linked clones, which were found at relatively low frequencies in peripheral blood. According to the report, matched synovial fluid samples from ankylosing spondylitis patients were significantly enriched for the disease-linked clones.

This clonotype has a count of ten or more. No antigen is known for it. Base qualities are not provided; no much larger clone lies one nucleotide away. Sequencing relied on an Illumina HiSeq 2500. Quantitative 5'-RACE with molecular barcodes was the method used to prepare the TCR beta libraries. On the study's bioinformatics: A new computational method based on a probabilistic model of VDJ rearrangement was used to identify disease-linked TCR variants. Clones were called with MiXCR by TCRdb after fastp trimmed the public reads at Q25, and only in-frame beta chains were retained. Here each entry gathers all rows of one CDR3 protein and keeps the most common genes and DNA. Clone size and V and J calls follow TCRdb, not the original study. The sample has about 140,000 distinct CDR3 sequences on record, 7.3% of them singletons. About an eighth of the sample comes from the top ten. Counted from cysteine to phenylalanine, this CDR3 has 14 amino acids. Of the read, only the CDR3 DNA is kept; its 42 bases are in frame from base 1. According to the germline V gene, CDR1 reads SGHRS and CDR2 reads YFSETQ. Cut back by 0 bases and 2 bases, the V and J ends lie 7 bases apart.

The V and J segments used are TRBV5-1 and TRBJ2-3, with no reliable assignment of the D segment. Sequenced material: blood, either unsorted or a sorted T cell fraction (not recorded which). The source of this sequence is a female donor with ankylosing spondylitis or in good health (not recorded which). The CDR3 reads CASSLVHPTDTQYF. The nucleotide sequence reads as follows: TGCGCCAGCAGCTTGGTTCACCCCACAGATACGCAGTATTTT. Where the CDR3 stops, the reference TRBV5-1 and TRBJ2-3 genes take over; the full variable domain is KAGVTQTPRYLIKTRGQQVTLSCSPISGHRSVSWYQQTPGQGLQFLFEYFSETQRNKGNFPGRFSGRQFSNSRSEMNVSTLELGDSALYLCASSLVHPTDTQYFGPGTRLTVL.